These 32 T cell receptor beta chains came from one sample sequenced in a study of cytomegalovirus exposure and HLA in healthy donors. 13 Jbeta primers and 60 Vbeta primers were used for the PCR. The repertoire was sequenced with immunoSEQ multiplex PCR; TCRdb's copy has only in-frame clones and lacks some. The data hold about 130,000 clones, with around 8.5% observed a single time. The material sequenced was PBMCs. The receptor set was obtained from a man aged 35 to 55 in good health and CMV-seronegative.

This clone was detected a few times. V usage is TRBV7-9 and J usage is TRBJ2-7, with D possibly being TRBD1 (5 bases). The CDR3 loop spans 14 amino acids. Germline V gene lookup returns CDR1 SEHNR and CDR2 FQNEAQ (reference sequence). Trimming removed 5 bases at V and 6 bases at J, with 17 bases between. CDR3 residues: CASSPVQGWGEQYF. Written as DNA, the CDR3 is TGTGCCAGCAGCCCAGTCCAGGGTTGGGGCGAGCAGTACTTC.

This clone was observed a handful of times. This chain uses TRBV27 with TRBJ2-7, with D maybe TRBD1 (5 bases). Germline V lookup: CDR1 MNHEY, CDR2 SMNVEV (reference sequence). This CDR3 has 14 residues. Trimming shortened V by 5 bases and J by 5 bases, and 16 bases separated the two germline ends. CDR3 amino acids: CASSPQGMDNEQYF. CDR3 sequence (DNA): TGTGCCAGCAGTCCTCAGGGAATGGATAACGAGCAGTACTTC.

This clone was seen a handful of times. This sequence joins TRBV28 and TRBJ2-7, with 8 bases that match TRBD1. Germline CDR1 and CDR2: MDHEN and SYDVKM. With 6 bases clipped from V and 2 bases from J, the junction kept 0 bases outside the gene matches. The CDR3 loop spans 12 amino acids. CDR3 DNA sequence: TGTGCCAGCAGGGGACAGGCCTACGAGCAGTACTTC. Residues: CASRGQAYEQYF.

This clone was counted only a few times. The chain has TRBV6-5 and TRBJ1-1; D unresolved. V dropped 2 bases and J dropped 5 bases, with 18 bases sitting between them. The CDR3 contains 16 residues. Germline V lookup: CDR1 MNHEY, CDR2 SVGAGI. CDR3 sequence (DNA): TGTGCCAGCAGTTACCACGGAGGGTCTTTGGGAACTGAAGCTTTCTTT. Translation gives CASSYHGGSLGTEAFF.

This clone was counted a few times. The rearrangement links TRBV5-1 to TRBJ1-1, with D possibly matching TRBD1 (5 bases). Germline assignment: CDR1 SGHRS and CDR2 YFSETQ. The CDR3 is 15 residues long. V was trimmed by 4 bases and J by 0 bases, leaving 13 bases between them. The chain's CDR3 is CASSPGGEMNTEAFF. In nucleotides, the CDR3 is TGCGCCAGCAGCCCTGGGGGGGAAATGAACACTGAAGCTTTCTTT.

This clone showed up just a few times. This rearrangement joins TRBV2 to TRBJ1-4; D not certain. CDR3 length equals 15 residues. Germline V gene data show CDR1 as SNHLY and CDR2 as FYNNEI. The V gene lost 6 bases and the J gene lost 0 bases, with 11 bases spanning the gap. CDR3 DNA sequence: TGTGCCAGCAGGGTGGTGCAGACAACTAATGAAAAACTGTTTTTT. Translation: CASRVVQTTNEKLFF.

This clone has only a few counts. The J gene is TRBJ2-7, the V gene TRBV10-1; 8 nucleotides match TRBD1. From germline, CDR1 is WNHNN and CDR2 SYGVQD (reference sequence). This CDR3 comprises 13 residues. V gave up 4 bases and J gave up 10 bases; unmatched junction bases: 9. The CDR3 nucleotides read TGCGCCAGCAGTGGGGGGACAGGAGCCTTACAGTACTTC. Amino acid sequence: CASSGGTGALQYF.

The chain carries TRBV4-2 and TRBJ2-7; TRBD2 matches 9 bases. V shed 8 bases and J 2 bases; nucleotides not matched to a gene: 7. The CDR3 has 14 amino acids. CDR1 and CDR2 (germline): LGHNA, YNFKEQ. This chain's CDR3 is CASGGGGGAYEQYF. As DNA, the CDR3 is TGTGCCAGCGGGGGTGGCGGGGGGGCCTACGAGCAGTACTTC.

The chain uses TRBV4-3 and TRBJ2-7; the match to TRBD1 covers 10 bases. The germline gives CDR1 LGHNA, CDR2 YSLEER. The ends lost 0 bases at V and 4 bases at J; junction bases unmatched: 12. The CDR3 has 18 residues. The CDR3 DNA follows: TGCGCCAGCAGCCAAGAAGGGACAGGGGCTTTCAGTACTTACGAGCAGTACTTC. Amino acid sequence: CASSQEGTGAFSTYEQYF.

The chain has TRBV6-5 and TRBJ1-1; the D gene is possibly TRBD1 (6 bases). The germline V gene encodes CDR1 MNHEY and CDR2 SVGAGI. V lost 1 base and J 7 bases, leaving 10 bases between the germline ends. The CDR3 extends over 13 amino acids. The CDR3 loop reads CASSYLRGSEAFF. The CDR3, as DNA: TGTGCCAGCAGTTACTTGAGGGGGAGTGAAGCTTTCTTT.

This clone was recorded a few times. The chain employs TRBV5-1 and TRBJ2-5, with 10 positions matching TRBD2. Germline assignment: CDR1 SGHRS and CDR2 YFSETQ. The CDR3 length is 15 residues. J was trimmed by 5 bases and V by 4 bases; bases with no gene match: 8. The CDR3, as DNA: TGCGCCAGCAGCCCACCAGCGGGGGGGCAGGAGACCCAGTACTTC. This codes for CASSPPAGGQETQYF.

In its sample, this clone was seen a few times. The chain has TRBV7-2 and TRBJ1-2, with TRBD1 identical over 7 bases. V shed 1 base, J shed 4 bases, and the junction held 6 bases outside the gene matches. This CDR3 has 15 residues. The germline V gene encodes CDR1 SGHTA and CDR2 FQGNSA. In DNA form, the CDR3 reads TGTGCCAGCAGCTTAGATAGGGGGCGCATCTATGGCTACACCTTC. It translates to CASSLDRGRIYGYTF.

This clone was counted a few times. V usage is TRBV7-8 and J usage is TRBJ2-7, with 7 bases aligning to TRBD1. In germline, CDR1 is SGHVS, CDR2 FQNEAQ. V lost 1 base, J lost 5 bases, and 8 bases stayed unmatched. The CDR3 has 15 amino acids. The CDR3, as DNA: TGTGCCAGCAGCTTAGACTTGGGCAGGGGGAACGAGCAGTACTTC. Protein: CASSLDLGRGNEQYF.

This clone was seen a few times. This chain links TRBV2 with TRBJ2-5, with no clear D. With 8 bases removed from V and 6 bases from J, the gap between germline ends came to 10 bases. From germline, CDR1 is SNHLY and CDR2 FYNNEI. The CDR3 runs to 11 residues. CDR3 in amino acids: CASGPHQTQYF. CDR3 DNA: TGTGCCAGCGGCCCACATCAGACCCAGTACTTC.

V usage is TRBV7-2 and J usage is TRBJ1-1; the match to TRBD1 covers 9 bases. The CDR3 covers 14 residues. Germline CDR1 and CDR2: SGHTA and FQGNSA. The ends lost 1 base at V and 3 bases at J; junction bases unmatched: 0. The CDR3 nucleotides read TGTGCCAGCAGCTTAGACAGGGGGCACACTGAAGCTTTCTTT. It encodes CASSLDRGHTEAFF.

This clone occurred a few times. The genes are TRBV2 and TRBJ2-1; the match to TRBD1 covers 7 bases. This CDR3 is 18 amino acids long. V lost 5 bases and J lost 5; bases outside the gene matches: 18. Germline V gene lookup returns CDR1 SNHLY and CDR2 FYNNEI. The CDR3 here is CASSLIKLTGLKNNEQFF. CDR3 nucleotides: TGTGCCAGCAGTTTAATCAAACTGACAGGGTTAAAAAACAATGAGCAGTTCTTC.

The rearrangement joins TRBV7-6 to TRBJ2-2; D is uncertain. CDR3 length equals 13 residues. The V and J ends lost 4 bases and 0 bases respectively, with 3 bases between them. Germline CDR1 is SGHVS and CDR2 is FNYEAQ. The CDR3 here is CASSSSNTGELFF. As DNA, the CDR3 is TGTGCCAGCAGCTCGTCGAACACCGGGGAGCTGTTTTTT.

The chain joins TRBV6-1 to TRBJ1-4; 10 positions match TRBD1. The CDR3 runs 16 residues. J was trimmed by 5 bases and V by 3 bases; bases with no gene match: 6. Looked up from germline, CDR1 is MNHNS and CDR2 is SASEGT. CDR3 protein: CASSEGGTGDNEKLFF. Here the CDR3 DNA reads TGTGCCAGCAGTGAGGGGGGGACAGGGGACAATGAAAAACTGTTTTTT.

In its sample, this clone was seen a few times. V is TRBV19 and J is TRBJ1-1; possible D gene TRBD1, 6 bases. The CDR3 sequence is 15 residues long. Germline loops: CDR1 LNHDA, CDR2 SQIVND (reference sequence). With 5 bases removed from V and 3 bases from J, the gap between germline ends came to 16 bases. In DNA form, the CDR3 reads TGTGCCAGTAGTGCCTTAGTGGGGGGGCACACTGAAGCTTTCTTT. Translation gives CASSALVGGHTEAFF.

The CDR3 DNA reads as TGTGCCAGCAGGGGGAGCGGGGGGAGCTACGAGCAGTACTTC. Protein product: CASRGSGGSYEQYF. This sequence joins TRBV6-5 and TRBJ2-7; 9 positions match TRBD2. From germline, CDR1 is MNHEY and CDR2 SVGAGI. CDR3 length equals 14 residues. J gave up 3 bases and V 6 bases, and 6 bases lay outside the gene matches.

The chain has TRBV7-7 and TRBJ2-7; D might be TRBD1 (6 bases). Trimming left V 3 bases short and J 3 bases short, with 12 bases between. CDR1 and CDR2 from the germline V gene are SSHAT and FNYEAQ (reference sequence). The CDR3 contains 14 residues. CDR3 bases: TGTGCCAGCAGCTTCAATCGGACAGACTACGAGCAGTACTTC. Protein sequence: CASSFNRTDYEQYF.

The chain carries TRBV6-1 and TRBJ2-1, with D tentatively TRBD2 (6 bases). The V and J ends lost 0 bases and 9 bases respectively, with 9 bases between them. This CDR3 has 13 amino acids. Germline lookup yields CDR1 MNHNS and CDR2 SASEGT. The CDR3 sequence is CASSEARGGEQFF. In DNA form, the CDR3 reads TGTGCCAGCAGTGAAGCTAGGGGAGGTGAGCAGTTCTTC.

The chain carries TRBV5-1 and TRBJ1-2, with 7 positions matching TRBD1. The V segment lost 5 bases and the J segment 0 bases; nucleotides outside the gene matches: 10. The length of the CDR3 is 16 residues. Germline lookup yields CDR1 SGHRS and CDR2 YFSETQ. The CDR3 sequence is CASSRDSEIANYGYTF. The CDR3 coding sequence is TGCGCCAGCAGTCGGGACAGCGAAATCGCTAACTATGGCTACACCTTC. The entire variable domain, with the rest obtained from reference TRBV5-1 and TRBJ1-2, is as follows: KAGVTQTPRYLIKTRGQQVTLSCSPISGHRSVSWYQQTPGQGLQFLFEYFSETQRNKGNFPGRFSGRQFSNSRSEMNVSTLELGDSALYLCASSRDSEIANYGYTFGSGTRLTVV.

The rearrangement uses TRBV6-6 and TRBJ1-1; 11 nucleotides line up with TRBD1. This CDR3 spans 14 amino acids. The V and J ends lost 6 bases and 3 bases, in that order; junction bases with no gene match: 3. Germline lookup yields CDR1 MNHNY and CDR2 SVGAGI (reference sequence). The CDR3, as DNA: TGTGCCAGCAGAGGGACAGGGGGGGACACTGAAGCTTTCTTT. Protein sequence: CASRGTGGDTEAFF.

In this sample, this clone turned up a few times. The V call is TRBV4-1, the J call TRBJ2-5, with D tentatively TRBD1 (6 bases). V lost 5 bases and J lost 5, with 18 bases in between. In germline, CDR1 is MGHRA, CDR2 YSYEKL. The CDR3 contains 15 residues. The CDR3 DNA reads TGCGCCAGCAGCATAGCTCCAGGGGTTGGCGAGACCCAGTACTTC. This gives the protein CASSIAPGVGETQYF.

The chain couples TRBV7-2 to TRBJ2-2; 10 bases line up with TRBD2. CDR3 size: 16 residues. Germline V gene sequence: CDR1 SGHTA, CDR2 FQGNSA. After removal of 2 bases from V and 5 bases from J, the junction contained 5 bases not matched to a gene. The CDR3 reads CASSLKSGGVTGELFF. In DNA, the CDR3 is TGTGCCAGCAGCTTAAAGAGCGGGGGGGTAACCGGGGAGCTGTTTTTT.

The rearrangement uses TRBV7-7 and TRBJ1-1; D is possibly TRBD1 (6 bases). V was clipped by 5 bases and J by 4 bases, with 14 bases between them. Germline CDR1 and CDR2: SSHAT and FNYEAQ (reference sequence). The CDR3 extends over 14 amino acids. In nucleotides, the CDR3 is TGTGCCAGCAGCCGACCAGGGGCCGGCACTGAAGCTTTCTTT. Translated, it gives CASSRPGAGTEAFF.

This clone was seen a few times. The chain is built from TRBV7-2 and TRBJ2-7; 9 positions match TRBD1. This CDR3 contains 15 residues. Germline CDR1 is SGHTA and CDR2 is FQGNSA. V lost 5 bases to trimming and J lost 6 bases; unmatched junction nucleotides: 11. Written as DNA, the CDR3 is TGTGCCAGCAGCACAGAGGGGACAGGGATAAGCGAGCAGTACTTC. Residues: CASSTEGTGISEQYF. Together with reference TRBV7-2 and TRBJ2-7, the CDR3 gives the full variable domain: GAGVSQSPSNKVTEKGKDVELRCDPISGHTALYWYRQSLGQGLEFLIYFQGNSAPDKSGLPSDRFSAERTGGSVSTLTIQRTQQEDSAVYLCASSTEGTGISEQYFGPGTRLTVT.

This clone was picked up a small number of times. The V call is TRBV10-1, the J call TRBJ2-7, with 9 nucleotides matching TRBD2. The CDR3 is 14 amino acids. CDR1 and CDR2 (germline): WNHNN, SYGVQD (reference sequence). Trimming cost V 8 bases and J 7 bases; bases outside gene matches: 12. CDR3 in DNA: TGCGCCAGCCGACCCCTAGCGGGGACGCGAGAGCAGTACTTC. It is translated as CASRPLAGTREQYF.

CDR3 DNA: TGCGCCAGCAGTCAATCGGGAGGGGGCTACGAGCAGTACTTC. Residues: CASSQSGGGYEQYF. The rearrangement links TRBV23-1 to TRBJ2-7, with D possibly being TRBD2 (7 bases). TRBV23-1 is an ORF, and what it does is uncertain. The CDR3 loop spans 14 amino acids. The V gene lost 0 bases and the J gene lost 3 bases, with 9 bases spanning the gap.

For this clone: One end of the junction fails to match germline, which may point to a read error. V usage is TRBV11-2 and J usage is TRBJ2-3, with D hard to call. This CDR3 is 15 amino acids long. Germline CDR1 is SGHAT and CDR2 is FQNNGV. The CDR3 region is CAGSLGLLSTDTQYF. The CDR3 region has the DNA TGTGCCGGCAGCTTAGGCCTATTGAGCACAGATACGCAGTATTTT. Drawing the rest from reference TRBV11-2 and TRBJ2-3, the complete variable domain is EAGVAQSPRYKIIEKRQSVAFWCNPISGHATLYWYQQILGQGPKLLIQFQNNGVVDDSQLPKDRFSAERLKGVDSTLKIQPAKLEDSAVYLCAGSLGLLSTDTQYFGPGTRLTVL.

This clone was seen a handful of times. The chain is built from TRBV6-5 and TRBJ1-1, with 8 nucleotides matching TRBD1. CDR3 size: 13 residues. The trim removed 2 bases at V and 6 bases at J, leaving 2 bases unmatched. Germline V CDR1 and CDR2: MNHEY, SVGAGI. CDR3 in amino acids: CASSYGQGSEAFF. The CDR3 DNA is TGTGCCAGCAGTTACGGACAGGGTTCTGAAGCTTTCTTT.